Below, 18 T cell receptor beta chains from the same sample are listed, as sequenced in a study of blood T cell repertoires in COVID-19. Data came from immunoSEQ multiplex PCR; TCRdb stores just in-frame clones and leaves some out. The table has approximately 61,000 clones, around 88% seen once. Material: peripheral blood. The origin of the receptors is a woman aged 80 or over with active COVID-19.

The CDR3, as DNA: TGTGCCAGCAGCCCCCGGGGGGGGCAGGCCTACGAGCAGTACTTC. It yields the protein CASSPRGGQAYEQYF. The chain recombines TRBV5-4 with TRBJ2-7; TRBD2 agrees at 8 bases. The junction had 8 bases not matched to a gene; V was cut back by 4 bases and J by 2 bases. CDR1 is SGHNT and CDR2 is YYREEE in the germline V gene (reference sequence). The CDR3 is made up of 15 amino acids.

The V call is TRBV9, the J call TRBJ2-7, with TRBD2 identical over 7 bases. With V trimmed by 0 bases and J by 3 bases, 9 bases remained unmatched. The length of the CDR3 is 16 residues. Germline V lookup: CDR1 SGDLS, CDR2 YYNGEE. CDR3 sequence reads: CASSVAGSGDLYEQYF. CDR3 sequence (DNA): TGTGCCAGCAGCGTAGCCGGAAGCGGGGACCTCTACGAGCAGTACTTC.

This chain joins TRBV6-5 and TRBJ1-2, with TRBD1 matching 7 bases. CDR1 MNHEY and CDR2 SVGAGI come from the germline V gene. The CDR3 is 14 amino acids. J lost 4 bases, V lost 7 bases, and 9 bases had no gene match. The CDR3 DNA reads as TGTGCCAGCAAACTGTCACAGGGGACCTATGGCTACACCTTC. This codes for CASKLSQGTYGYTF.

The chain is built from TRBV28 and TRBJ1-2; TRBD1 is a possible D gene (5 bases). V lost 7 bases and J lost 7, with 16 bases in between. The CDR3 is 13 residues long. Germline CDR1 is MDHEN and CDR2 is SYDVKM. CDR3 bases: TGTGCCAGCACCTCAGGGCTACGGAGTGGCTACACCTTC. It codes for CASTSGLRSGYTF.

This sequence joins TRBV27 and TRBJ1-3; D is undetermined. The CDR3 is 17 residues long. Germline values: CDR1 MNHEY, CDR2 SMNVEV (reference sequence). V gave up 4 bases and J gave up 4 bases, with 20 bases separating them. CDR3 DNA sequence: TGTGCCAGCAGTTCGATCGCGGGCGGCATCTGGGGAAACACCATATATTTT. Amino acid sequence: CASSSIAGGIWGNTIYF.

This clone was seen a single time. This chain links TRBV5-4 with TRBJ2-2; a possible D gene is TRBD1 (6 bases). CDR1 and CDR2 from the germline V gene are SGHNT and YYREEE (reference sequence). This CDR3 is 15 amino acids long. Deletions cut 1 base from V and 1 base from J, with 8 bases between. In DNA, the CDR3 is TGTGCCAGCAGCTTGAGACAGGTGAACACCGGGGAGCTGTTTTTT. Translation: CASSLRQVNTGELFF.

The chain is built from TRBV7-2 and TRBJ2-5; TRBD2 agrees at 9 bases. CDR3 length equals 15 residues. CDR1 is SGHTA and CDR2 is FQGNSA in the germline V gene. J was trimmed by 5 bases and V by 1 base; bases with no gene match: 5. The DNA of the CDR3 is TGTGCCAGCAGCTTAGGGACTAGCGCGGGGGAGACCCAGTACTTC. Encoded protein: CASSLGTSAGETQYF.

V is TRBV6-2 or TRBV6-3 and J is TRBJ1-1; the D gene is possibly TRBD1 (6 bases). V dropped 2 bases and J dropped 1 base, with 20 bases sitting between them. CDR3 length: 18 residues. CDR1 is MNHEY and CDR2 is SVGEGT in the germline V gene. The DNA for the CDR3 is TGTGCCAGCAGTTACCGGGGGGGCGCTTCCCTAACGAACACTGAAGCTTTCTTT. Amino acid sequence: CASSYRGGASLTNTEAFF.

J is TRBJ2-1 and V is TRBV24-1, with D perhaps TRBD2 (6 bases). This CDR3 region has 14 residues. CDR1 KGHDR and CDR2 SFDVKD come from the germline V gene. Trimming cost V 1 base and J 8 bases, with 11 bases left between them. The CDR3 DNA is TGTGCCACCAGTGATTTAGTGGGGGGAGATGAGCAGTTCTTC. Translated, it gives CATSDLVGGDEQFF.

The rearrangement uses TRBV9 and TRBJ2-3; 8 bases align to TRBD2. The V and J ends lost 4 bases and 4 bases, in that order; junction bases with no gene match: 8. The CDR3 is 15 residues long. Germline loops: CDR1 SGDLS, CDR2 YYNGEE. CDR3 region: CASSPHGGAADTQYF. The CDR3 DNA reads TGTGCCAGCAGCCCACACGGGGGGGCAGCAGATACGCAGTATTTT.

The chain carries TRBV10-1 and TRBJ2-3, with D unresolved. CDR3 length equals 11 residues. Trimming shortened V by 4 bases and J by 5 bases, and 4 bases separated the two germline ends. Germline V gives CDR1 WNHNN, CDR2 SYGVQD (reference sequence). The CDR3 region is CASSVKDTQYF. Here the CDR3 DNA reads TGCGCCAGCAGTGTTAAAGATACGCAGTATTTT.

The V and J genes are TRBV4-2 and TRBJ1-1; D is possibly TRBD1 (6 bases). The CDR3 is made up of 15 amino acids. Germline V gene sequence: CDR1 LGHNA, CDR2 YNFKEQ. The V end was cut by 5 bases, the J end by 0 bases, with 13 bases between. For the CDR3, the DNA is TGTGCCAGCAGCTACAGGGTACTATTGAACACTGAAGCTTTCTTT. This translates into CASSYRVLLNTEAFF.

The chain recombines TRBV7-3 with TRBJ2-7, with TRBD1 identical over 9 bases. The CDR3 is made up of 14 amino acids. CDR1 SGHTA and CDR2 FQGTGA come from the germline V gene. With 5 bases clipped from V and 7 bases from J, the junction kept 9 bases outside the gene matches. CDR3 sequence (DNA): TGTGCCAGCAGCCCCACAGTGACAGGGGGAGAGCAGTACTTC. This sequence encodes CASSPTVTGGEQYF.

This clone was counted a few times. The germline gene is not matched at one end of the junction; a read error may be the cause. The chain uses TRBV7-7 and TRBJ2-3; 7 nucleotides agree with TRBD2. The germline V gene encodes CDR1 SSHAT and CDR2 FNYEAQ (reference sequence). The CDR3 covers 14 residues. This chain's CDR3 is CASSPGGSSDTQYF. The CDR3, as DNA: TGTGCTAGCAGCCCCGGGGGGAGCTCAGATACGCAGTATTTT.

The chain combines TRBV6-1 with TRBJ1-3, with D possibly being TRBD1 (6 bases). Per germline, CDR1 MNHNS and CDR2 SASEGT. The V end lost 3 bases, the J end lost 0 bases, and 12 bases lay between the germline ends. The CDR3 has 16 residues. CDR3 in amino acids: CASSEQGHSSGNTIYF. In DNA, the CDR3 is TGTGCCAGCAGTGAGCAGGGACACAGCTCTGGAAACACCATATATTTT.

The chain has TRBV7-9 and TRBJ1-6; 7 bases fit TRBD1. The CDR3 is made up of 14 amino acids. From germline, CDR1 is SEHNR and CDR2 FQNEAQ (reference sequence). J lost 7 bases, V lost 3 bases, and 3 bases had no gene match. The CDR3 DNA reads TGTGCCAGCAGCTTCCAGGGGGAAAATTCACCCCTCCACTTT. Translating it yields CASSFQGENSPLHF.

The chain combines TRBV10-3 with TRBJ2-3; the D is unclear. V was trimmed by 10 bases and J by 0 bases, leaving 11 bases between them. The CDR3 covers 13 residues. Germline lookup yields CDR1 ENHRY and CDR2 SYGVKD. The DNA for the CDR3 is TGTGCCACCTTAGCCGCTAGCACAGATACGCAGTATTTT. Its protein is CATLAASTDTQYF.

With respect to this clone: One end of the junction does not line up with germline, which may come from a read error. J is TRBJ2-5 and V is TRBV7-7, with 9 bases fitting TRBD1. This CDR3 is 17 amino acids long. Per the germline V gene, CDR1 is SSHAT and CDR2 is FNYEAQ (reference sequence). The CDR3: CASSPGTGIRGEETQYF. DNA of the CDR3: TGTGCTAGCAGCCCCGGGACAGGGATCAGAGGCGAAGAGACCCAGTACTTC.